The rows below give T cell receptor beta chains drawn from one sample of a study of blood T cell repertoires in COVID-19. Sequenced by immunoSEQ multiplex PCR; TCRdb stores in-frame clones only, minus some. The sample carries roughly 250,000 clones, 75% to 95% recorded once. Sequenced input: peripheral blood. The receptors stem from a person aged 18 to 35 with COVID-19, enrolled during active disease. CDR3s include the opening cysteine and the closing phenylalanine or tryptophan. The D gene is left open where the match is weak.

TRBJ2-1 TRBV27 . CASSSRGIWSNEQFF TGTGCCAGCAGTTCTCGCGGGATCTGGTCCAATGAGCAGTTCTTC
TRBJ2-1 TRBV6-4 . CASSDGVNEQFF TGTGCCAGCAGTGACGGAGTCAATGAGCAGTTCTTC
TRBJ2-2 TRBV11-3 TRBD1 CASSLGHQLQGFTGELFF TGTGCCAGCAGCTTAGGACACCAACTACAGGGGTTCACCGGGGAGCTGTTTTTT
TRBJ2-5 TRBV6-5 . CASSLGQRETQYF TGTGCCAGCAGCCTCGGACAGCGCGAGACCCAGTACTTC
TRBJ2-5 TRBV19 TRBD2 CASSMREGGETQYF TGTGCCAGTAGTATGCGGGAGGGCGGGGAGACCCAGTACTTC
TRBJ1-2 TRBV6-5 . CASSPVANYGYTF TGTGCCAGCAGTCCGGTAGCTAACTATGGCTACACCTTC
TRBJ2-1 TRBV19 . CASSIWGEGSYNEQFF TGTGCCAGTAGTATATGGGGGGAAGGCTCCTACAATGAGCAGTTCTTC
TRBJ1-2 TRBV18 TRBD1 CASSPQGANYGYTF TGTGCCAGCTCACCACAGGGGGCGAACTATGGCTACACCTTC
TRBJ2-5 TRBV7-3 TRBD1 CASSLNGQGQETQYF TGTGCCAGCAGCTTAAACGGACAGGGCCAAGAGACCCAGTACTTC
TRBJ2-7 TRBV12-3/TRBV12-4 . CASSSGSEQYF TGTGCCAGCAGTTCTGGCTCCGAGCAGTACTTC
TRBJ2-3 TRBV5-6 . CASSWESDTQYF TGTGCCAGCAGCTGGGAGTCGGATACGCAGTATTTT
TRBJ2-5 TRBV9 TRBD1 CASSVNPGGRTPETQYF TGTGCCAGCAGCGTCAACCCAGGGGGCCGTACCCCAGAGACCCAGTACTTC
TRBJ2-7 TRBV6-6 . CASGPSTYEQYF TGTGCCAGCGGCCCATCCACCTACGAGCAGTACTTC
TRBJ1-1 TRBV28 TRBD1 CASSSGQGDTEAFF TGTGCCAGCAGTTCCGGACAGGGTGACACTGAAGCTTTCTTT